These 32 T cell receptor beta chains were all obtained from the same sample, sequenced in a study of graft-versus-host responses after intestinal transplantation. Their antigen targets remain unknown. Sequencing was performed with immunoSEQ multiplex PCR; in TCRdb, only in-frame clones are kept and a portion is missing. The sample includes approximately 89,000 clones, approximately 90% of them seen just once. Sequenced here: unstimulated CD4+ T cells sorted from spleen or lymph node cells, sampled before intestinal transplant. Receptors originate from a human donor who received an intestinal transplant.

The gene calls are TRBV7-2 and TRBJ1-3, with D hard to call. Per germline, CDR1 SGHTA and CDR2 FQGNSA. The CDR3 is made up of 13 amino acids. The ends were cut back, 5 bases at V and 2 bases at J, with 7 bases in the middle. The CDR3: CASSRDAGNTIYF. The CDR3 coding sequence is TGTGCCAGCAGCCGGGATGCTGGAAACACCATATATTTT.

The V gene is TRBV5-4, the J gene TRBJ2-7; possible D gene TRBD2, 6 bases. The CDR3 is 16 amino acids. V was pared by 4 bases and J by 1 base, with 18 bases between. Germline lookup yields CDR1 SGHNT and CDR2 YYREEE (reference sequence). CDR3 bases: TGTGCCAGCAGCCAAACTAGCAGGACCGCTTCCTACGAGCAGTACTTC. Protein product: CASSQTSRTASYEQYF.

This clone was picked up one time. The J gene is TRBJ1-6, the V gene TRBV7-8; the match to TRBD1 covers 8 bases. Per germline, CDR1 SGHVS and CDR2 FQNEAQ. V lost 2 bases, J lost 10 bases, and 4 bases stayed unmatched. CDR3 length equals 14 residues. DNA of the CDR3: TGTGCCAGCAGCTTAAGACAGGGGCGGTCACCCCTCCACTTT. Translated, it gives CASSLRQGRSPLHF.

The CDR3 DNA sequence: TGTGCCAGCATTAGACAGGGGGCCCGGGAGCAGTACTTC. Translation: CASIRQGAREQYF. The V and J genes are TRBV6-1 and TRBJ2-5; TRBD1 matches 10 bases. The CDR3 is 13 residues long. Germline CDR1 and CDR2: MNHNS and SASEGT. Trimming at V came to 7 bases and at J to 11 bases, leaving 10 bases not matched to a gene.

V gene TRBV28 combines with J gene TRBJ2-5; TRBD2 might be the D (5 bases). Trimming shortened V by 3 bases and J by 7 bases, and 15 bases separated the two germline ends. The CDR3 covers 14 residues. The germline gives CDR1 MDHEN, CDR2 SYDVKM. The CDR3 sequence: CASSFELAVGTQYF. CDR3 coding DNA: TGTGCCAGCAGTTTTGAGCTAGCCGTGGGGACCCAGTACTTC.

This clone was counted a single time. V is TRBV6-5 and J is TRBJ1-2; TRBD1 might be the D (6 bases). Germline lookup yields CDR1 MNHEY and CDR2 SVGAGI. The CDR3 runs to 15 residues. V lost 4 bases, J lost 2 bases, and 14 bases lay in between. CDR3 DNA sequence: TGTGCCAGCAGTTCCTTCAGGGGACTAAACTATGGCTACACCTTC. Translating it yields CASSSFRGLNYGYTF.

The V and J genes are TRBV28 and TRBJ1-1; no firm D call. The CDR3 loop spans 14 amino acids. V lost 6 bases and J lost 0, with 11 bases in between. Germline assignment: CDR1 MDHEN and CDR2 SYDVKM. The CDR3: CASRFMGMNTEAFF. The CDR3 DNA reads TGTGCCAGCAGATTCATGGGCATGAACACTGAAGCTTTCTTT.

This sequence joins TRBV18 and TRBJ1-3, with TRBD1 identical over 7 bases. Germline CDR1 reads KGHSH; CDR2 reads LQKENI. The CDR3 runs 17 residues. Unmatched junction bases numbered 9, after V lost 4 bases and J lost 0 bases. The CDR3 spells CASSRIGQVSSGNTIYF. CDR3 DNA sequence: TGTGCCAGCTCACGCATCGGACAGGTTTCCTCTGGAAACACCATATATTTT.

The chain couples TRBV5-4 to TRBJ2-5; 7 bases line up with TRBD1. V was pared by 3 bases and J by 2 bases, with 1 base of the junction left unmatched. Germline loops: CDR1 SGHNT, CDR2 YYREEE (reference sequence). This CDR3 is built from 13 residues. CDR3 loop: CASSWDSQETQYF. The CDR3 nucleotides are TGTGCCAGCAGCTGGGACAGTCAAGAGACCCAGTACTTC.

This chain links TRBV5-4 with TRBJ1-4; 7 positions match TRBD1. With V trimmed by 4 bases and J by 3 bases, 3 bases remained unmatched. Germline-derived CDR1 and CDR2 are SGHNT and YYREEE (reference sequence). This CDR3 region has 14 residues. The CDR3 here is CASSPTGSNEKLFF. The CDR3 DNA is TGTGCCAGCAGCCCGACAGGGTCTAATGAAAAACTGTTTTTT.

The chain combines TRBV6-4 with TRBJ1-2; D may be TRBD1 (5 bases). CDR1 is MRHNA and CDR2 is SNTAGT in the germline V gene. V dropped 8 bases and J dropped 1 base, with 14 bases sitting between them. The CDR3 sequence is 14 residues long. In DNA form, the CDR3 reads TGTGCCAGCTGGAGGGGTCCCTATAACTATGGCTACACCTTC. Its protein is CASWRGPYNYGYTF.

J is TRBJ2-7 and V is TRBV5-1, with 11 nucleotides matching TRBD2. The V gene's germline CDR1 is SGHRS and CDR2 YFSETQ. The CDR3 is made up of 14 amino acids. J gave up 3 bases and V 5 bases, and 4 bases lay outside the gene matches. The CDR3 nucleotides are TGCGCCAGCAGGCGACTAGCGGGGATCTACGAGCAGTACTTC. Protein product: CASRRLAGIYEQYF.

The chain uses TRBV5-1 and TRBJ2-1, with 9 bases matching TRBD2. V was pared by 5 bases and J by 6 bases, with 12 bases of the junction left unmatched. Germline V CDR1 and CDR2: SGHRS, YFSETQ. This CDR3 is 16 amino acids long. The DNA for the CDR3 is TGCGCCAGCAGGGCGACTAGCGGAAGAATCTCCAATGAGCAGTTCTTC. It is translated as CASRATSGRISNEQFF.

The chain uses TRBV4-1 and TRBJ1-2; D ambiguous. This CDR3 region has 12 residues. Germline-derived CDR1 and CDR2 are MGHRA and YSYEKL. The V end was cut by 0 bases, the J end by 10 bases, with 9 bases between. CDR3 sequence reads: CASSQDLDYYTF. The CDR3, as DNA: TGCGCCAGCAGCCAAGATTTAGATTACTACACCTTC.

This chain links TRBV5-1 with TRBJ2-7; 14 bases match TRBD2. V shed 2 bases and J 2 bases; nucleotides not matched to a gene: 9. The CDR3 extends over 18 amino acids. CDR1 and CDR2 from the germline V gene are SGHRS and YFSETQ. The CDR3 sequence is CASSFTGTSGRWAYEQYF. CDR3 in DNA: TGCGCCAGCAGCTTCACCGGGACTAGCGGGAGATGGGCCTACGAGCAGTACTTC.

The chain links TRBV7-2 to TRBJ2-5; unclear D gene. CDR3 length: 14 residues. V lost 2 bases to trimming and J lost 1 base, with 8 bases between them. Germline lookup yields CDR1 SGHTA and CDR2 FQGNSA. CDR3 sequence reads: CASSLLGAQETQYF. For the CDR3, the DNA is TGTGCCAGCAGCTTATTAGGAGCCCAAGAGACCCAGTACTTC.

The V and J genes are TRBV18 and TRBJ2-7, with 8 bases identical to TRBD1. From germline, CDR1 is KGHSH and CDR2 LQKENI. V was clipped by 3 bases and J by 3 bases; unmatched bases: 7. The CDR3 is made up of 15 amino acids. The CDR3 sequence: CASSPQAGTGYEQYF. The CDR3 DNA sequence: TGTGCCAGCTCACCGCAGGCCGGGACAGGCTACGAGCAGTACTTC.

CDR3 in amino acids: CASSEFRAGEWEKLFF. In DNA, the CDR3 is TGTGCCAGCAGTGAATTCAGGGCAGGGGAGTGGGAAAAACTGTTTTTT. V gene TRBV6-1 combines with J gene TRBJ1-4; perhaps TRBD1 as D (6 bases). The CDR3 has 16 amino acids. Germline V gene data show CDR1 as MNHNS and CDR2 as SASEGT. V gave up 2 bases and J gave up 8 bases, with 18 bases separating them.

The chain carries TRBV6-5 and TRBJ1-2, with a tentative D call TRBD1 (6 bases). Deletions cut 4 bases from V and 0 bases from J, with 12 bases between. The CDR3 is made up of 15 amino acids. Germline values: CDR1 MNHEY, CDR2 SVGAGI. The CDR3 nucleotides read TGTGCCAGCAGTTCCCGGACAGAGACTAACTATGGCTACACCTTC. It encodes CASSSRTETNYGYTF.

This clone was detected a few times. Other DNA sequences in this specimen translate into the identical CDR3. The CDR3: CASSRDRGNEKLFF. The CDR3 nucleotides are TGTGCCAGCAGCCGGGACAGGGGTAATGAAAAACTGTTTTTT. The chain has TRBV5-6 and TRBJ1-4, with 10 bases aligning to TRBD1. Trimming removed 4 bases from V and 4 bases from J; junction bases left unmatched: 1. This CDR3 contains 14 residues. CDR1 SGHDT and CDR2 YYEEEE come from the germline V gene.

This rearrangement joins TRBV6-1 to TRBJ2-7, with 7 positions matching TRBD1. The germline V gene encodes CDR1 MNHNS and CDR2 SASEGT. The V gene end was trimmed by 2 bases and the J gene end by 2 bases; junction bases not matched to a gene: 9. This CDR3 is 16 amino acids long. The CDR3 protein is CASSEINEGATYEQYF. Written as DNA, the CDR3 is TGTGCCAGCAGTGAAATTAACGAGGGGGCGACCTACGAGCAGTACTTC.

This clone appeared a single time. The chain combines TRBV11-3 with TRBJ2-1; D might be TRBD2 (6 bases). Trimming took 5 bases from V and 6 from J, leaving 11 bases between them. CDR1 and CDR2 from the germline V gene are SGHNT and YENEEA. CDR3 length: 13 residues. The CDR3 nucleotides are TGTGCCAGCAGCCCTGGGACTTTCAATGAGCAGTTCTTC. This encodes CASSPGTFNEQFF.

The chain combines TRBV7-2 with TRBJ2-7; D is ambiguous. Per germline, CDR1 SGHTA and CDR2 FQGNSA. This CDR3 contains 15 residues. Trimming shortened V by 5 bases and J by 2 bases, and 16 bases separated the two germline ends. CDR3: CASSPNGLYPYEQYF. DNA for the CDR3: TGTGCCAGCAGCCCAAACGGGTTATATCCCTACGAGCAGTACTTC. The full variable domain, rest sourced from reference TRBV7-2 and TRBJ2-7, is GAGVSQSPSNKVTEKGKDVELRCDPISGHTALYWYRQSLGQGLEFLIYFQGNSAPDKSGLPSDRFSAERTGGSVSTLTIQRTQQEDSAVYLCASSPNGLYPYEQYFGPGTRLTVT.

The V gene is TRBV9, the J gene TRBJ2-3; D gene uncertain. V was clipped by 1 base and J by 4 bases, with 10 bases between them. CDR3 length: 14 amino acids. Germline CDR1 reads SGDLS; CDR2 reads YYNGEE. Written as DNA, the CDR3 is TGTGCCAGCAGCGTAACGGGTAGTCCAGATACGCAGTATTTT. It translates to CASSVTGSPDTQYF. Using reference TRBV9 and TRBJ2-3 for the parts outside the CDR3, the full variable domain is DSGVTQTPKHLITATGQRVTLRCSPRSGDLSVYWYQQSLDQGLQFLIQYYNGEERAKGNILERFSAQQFPDLHSELNLSSLELGDSALYFCASSVTGSPDTQYFGPGTRLTVL.

The V call is TRBV5-1, the J call TRBJ2-5; no clear D gene. Looked up from germline, CDR1 is SGHRS and CDR2 is YFSETQ. V dropped 0 bases and J dropped 5 bases, with 8 bases sitting between them. The CDR3 contains 13 residues. The CDR3 DNA is TGCGCCAGCAGCTTGGCCCCTCGGGAGACCCAGTACTTC. Its translation is CASSLAPRETQYF.

The chain couples TRBV18 to TRBJ1-1, with D tentatively TRBD1 (6 bases). The germline CDR1 and CDR2 sequences are KGHSH and LQKENI. This CDR3 comprises 15 residues. Trimming pared 3 bases from V and 2 bases from J, leaving 13 bases between. The CDR3 loop reads CASSPQDRLNTEAFF. The CDR3 DNA reads TGTGCCAGCTCACCCCAGGACAGATTAAACACTGAAGCTTTCTTT. Supplemented by reference TRBV18 and TRBJ1-1, the full variable domain reads NAGVMQNPRHLVRRRGQEARLRCSPMKGHSHVYWYRQLPEEGLKFMVYLQKENIIDESGMPKERFSAEFPKEGPSILRIQQVVRGDSAAYFCASSPQDRLNTEAFFGQGTRLTVV.

The chain recombines TRBV29-1 with TRBJ1-4, with a weak D call TRBD1 (6 bases). Trimming removed 5 bases from V and 2 bases from J, with 21 bases in between. CDR3 length: 17 amino acids. Per the germline V gene, CDR1 is SQVTM and CDR2 is ANQGSEA. The CDR3 loop reads CSVPQPGGRSTNEKLFF. CDR3 nucleotides: TGCAGCGTTCCCCAACCGGGGGGCCGGTCCACTAATGAAAAACTGTTTTTT.

The chain couples TRBV11-2 to TRBJ1-1; the match to TRBD1 covers 7 bases. The CDR3 is 15 residues long. The V gene's germline CDR1 is SGHAT and CDR2 FQNNGV. V lost 4 bases to trimming and J lost 6 bases; unmatched junction nucleotides: 11. CDR3 nucleotide sequence: TGTGCCAGCAGCTCACGCTACAGGGGACCATCTGAAGCTTTCTTT. Encoded protein: CASSSRYRGPSEAFF.

The chain has TRBV30 and TRBJ2-5; no clear D gene. Trimming pared 5 bases from V and 5 bases from J, leaving 9 bases between. This CDR3 contains 11 residues. In germline, CDR1 is GTSNPN, CDR2 SVGIG (reference sequence). The CDR3 DNA follows: TGTGCCTGGGCACTATACGAGACCCAGTACTTC. Its protein product is CAWALYETQYF.

The chain employs TRBV5-1 and TRBJ1-6, with TRBD1 identical over 7 bases. The J segment lost 13 bases and the V segment lost 2 bases, leaving 12 bases of the junction unmatched. CDR1 is SGHRS and CDR2 is YFSETQ in the germline V gene. CDR3 length: 15 residues. The CDR3 here is CASSLSSGGPSPLHF. The CDR3 DNA follows: TGCGCCAGCAGCTTAAGTTCAGGGGGACCTTCGCCCCTCCACTTT.

The chain recombines TRBV7-2 with TRBJ2-1, with 12 bases that match TRBD2. V trimming: 4 bases; J trimming: 16 bases; junction bases outside the gene matches: 11. In germline, CDR1 is SGHTA, CDR2 FQGNSA. The CDR3 runs 14 residues. CDR3 loop: CASSSRLAGVPLFF. The CDR3 DNA follows: TGTGCCAGCAGCTCAAGACTAGCGGGAGTTCCCCTTTTCTTC.

This chain joins TRBV2 and TRBJ2-1, with 11 positions matching TRBD2. Germline V gives CDR1 SNHLY, CDR2 FYNNEI. With 1 base clipped from V and 6 bases from J, the junction kept 5 bases outside the gene matches. The CDR3 is 16 residues long. CDR3 coding DNA: TGTGCCAGCAGTGAAGGGGGACTAGCGGCGGTCAATGAGCAGTTCTTC. Translation gives CASSEGGLAAVNEQFF.